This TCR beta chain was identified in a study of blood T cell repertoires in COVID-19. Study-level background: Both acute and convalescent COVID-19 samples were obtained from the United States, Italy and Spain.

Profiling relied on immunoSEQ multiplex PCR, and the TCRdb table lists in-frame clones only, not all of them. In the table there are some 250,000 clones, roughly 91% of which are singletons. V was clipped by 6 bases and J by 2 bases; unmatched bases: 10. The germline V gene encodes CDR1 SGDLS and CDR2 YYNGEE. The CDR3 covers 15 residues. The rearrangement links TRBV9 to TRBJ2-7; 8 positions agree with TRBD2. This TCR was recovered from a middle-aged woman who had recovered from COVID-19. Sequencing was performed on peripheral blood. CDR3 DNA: TGTGCCAGCAACGCCAGCGGGAGAAGGGCCTACGAGCAGTACTTC. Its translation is CASNASGRRAYEQYF.